These 9 T cell receptor beta chains were sequenced from one sample in a study of CD8 T cells in ankylosing spondylitis. MiXCR was run by TCRdb on the 5' RACE reads, yielding one entry per CDR3 protein. This sample has about 750,000 distinct CDR3 sequences, with about 20% found just once. Study-wide results and limits: Among TCR beta sequences, a motif of fewer than 10 highly homologous variants appeared characteristic of ankylosing spondylitis blood.

These receptors' targets are unknown. The sequenced sample consisted of blood, either unsorted or a sorted T cell fraction (not recorded which). The receptors shown here come from a male donor with ankylosing spondylitis.

This clonotype was seen a handful of times. The J gene is TRBJ1-5, the V gene TRBV4-3, with D unclear. This CDR3 spans 15 amino acids. V was clipped by 0 bases and J by 4 bases, with 10 bases between them. The V gene's germline CDR1 is LGHNA and CDR2 YSLEER. The DNA for the CDR3 is TGCGCCAGCAGCCAAGATTTAGGCCGAAATCAGCCCCAGCATTTT. It specifies CASSQDLGRNQPQHF.

The chain links TRBV29-1 to TRBJ2-1, with 9 bases fitting TRBD2. Trimming removed 6 bases from V and 0 bases from J; junction bases left unmatched: 9. Germline V gives CDR1 SQVTM, CDR2 ANQGSEA. This CDR3 spans 16 amino acids. The CDR3 nucleotides read TGCAGCGTGTATTCCCTGACTAGCGGCTCCTACAATGAGCAGTTCTTC. It encodes CSVYSLTSGSYNEQFF.

This clonotype was counted between two and nine times. The CDR3 reads CATLGTDLYEQYF. The CDR3 nucleotides read TGTGCCACCCTAGGGACAGATCTCTACGAGCAGTACTTC. The J gene is TRBJ2-7, the V gene TRBV10-3; 7 bases map to TRBD1. V was clipped by 10 bases and J by 3 bases; unmatched bases: 9. The CDR3 has 13 amino acids. CDR1 and CDR2 (germline): ENHRY, SYGVKD.

The chain links TRBV10-3 to TRBJ2-5; D uncertain. Germline loops: CDR1 ENHRY, CDR2 SYGVKD. The CDR3 is 13 residues long. V lost 6 bases and J 5 bases, leaving 13 bases between the germline ends. DNA for the CDR3: TGTGCCATCAGCCCACTTAGCAGGGAGACCCAGTACTTC. Amino acid sequence: CAISPLSRETQYF.

The chain employs TRBV5-1 and TRBJ2-5; a possible D gene is TRBD2 (5 bases). Trimming removed 1 base at V and 2 bases at J, with 9 bases between. Germline V CDR1 and CDR2: SGHRS, YFSETQ. This CDR3 spans 14 amino acids. The CDR3 DNA is TGCGCCAGCAGCTTGCTCACTAGTCAAGAGACCCAGTACTTC. It yields the protein CASSLLTSQETQYF.

The table lists this clonotype with a few counts. The chain uses TRBV24-1 and TRBJ2-2; no clear D. The germline V gene has CDR1 KGHDR and CDR2 SFDVKD. The V gene lost 5 bases and the J gene lost 3 bases, with 9 bases spanning the gap. The CDR3 loop spans 14 amino acids. DNA of the CDR3: TGTGCCACCAGTGCCTTGAGCGACACCGGGGAGCTGTTTTTT. Amino acids: CATSALSDTGELFF.

This chain links TRBV5-5 with TRBJ1-5; D possibly corresponds to TRBD1 (5 bases). Trimming stripped 4 bases from V and 4 bases from J, with 15 bases between. The CDR3 length is 15 residues. Per germline, CDR1 SGHKS and CDR2 YYEKEE (reference sequence). CDR3: CASSPTVVGNQPQHF. CDR3 in DNA: TGTGCCAGCAGCCCGACAGTGGTGGGAAATCAGCCCCAGCATTTT.

The chain employs TRBV7-6 and TRBJ2-7; D might be TRBD1 or TRBD2, each matching 5 bases. There are 15 residues in the CDR3. Germline values: CDR1 SGHVS, CDR2 FNYEAQ. With 5 bases removed from V and 0 bases from J, the gap between germline ends came to 14 bases. CDR3 region: CASSPRDQLSYEQYF. The CDR3 DNA sequence: TGTGCCAGCAGCCCCCGGGACCAGCTCTCCTACGAGCAGTACTTC.

V gene TRBV12-3 or TRBV12-4 combines with J gene TRBJ2-2; 8 nucleotides match TRBD2. Unmatched junction bases numbered 8, after V lost 6 bases and J lost 2 bases. The CDR3 runs to 16 residues. The CDR3 bases are TGTGCCAGCAGACCCCATAGCGGGGAAAACACCGGGGAGCTGTTTTTT. It specifies CASRPHSGENTGELFF.